The 27 T cell receptor beta chains given below trace back to one sample, sequenced in a study of T cells in Graves' hyperthyroidism and ophthalmopathy. Amplified TCR beta CDR3 regions derived from RNA transcripts. The HTBI primer set served for first-round RT-PCR of the TCR CDR3. Via MiXCR, TCRdb re-called the multiplex PCR reads, giving one row per CDR3 protein. The table includes 700,000 to 850,000 distinct CDR3 sequences, just over 35% detected once. The sequenced material came from blood. Receptors originate from a woman aged 40 to 50 with Graves' hyperthyroidism.

V is TRBV30 and J is TRBJ2-7; the match to TRBD1 covers 8 bases. CDR1 is GTSNPN, CDR2 SVGIG, per germline (reference sequence). The ends lost 5 bases at V and 2 bases at J; junction bases unmatched: 8. This CDR3 comprises 14 residues. In nucleotides, the CDR3 is TGTGCCTGGTCCGGACAGGGAGCCACCTACGAGCAGTACTTC. As protein: CAWSGQGATYEQYF.

The gene calls are TRBV6-1 and TRBJ1-1; D possibly corresponds to TRBD1 (5 bases). The V and J ends lost 5 bases and 2 bases respectively, with 9 bases between them. Germline values: CDR1 MNHNS, CDR2 SASEGT. The CDR3 is 13 residues long. CDR3 in amino acids: CASSRRDNTEAFF. DNA for the CDR3: TGTGCCAGCAGTCGCCGGGACAACACTGAAGCTTTCTTT.

The V and J genes are TRBV19 and TRBJ1-5; no definite D call. The CDR3 length is 11 residues. Germline V lookup: CDR1 LNHDA, CDR2 SQIVND (reference sequence). V lost 8 bases, J lost 5 bases, and 7 bases lay in between. CDR3 nucleotides: TGTGCCAGTGGAACGGATCAGCCCCAGCATTTT. It encodes CASGTDQPQHF.

This clonotype was found many times. Compared with germline, one end of the junction differs, possibly owing to a read error. The chain has TRBV5-1 and TRBJ2-7, with D perhaps given as TRBD1 or TRBD2 (5 bases each). Per the germline V gene, CDR1 is SGHRS and CDR2 is YFSETQ. This CDR3 spans 12 amino acids. CDR3 DNA: TGTGCCAGCAGCTTGGGGGTTCGGGAGCAGTACTTC. Its translation: CASSLGVREQYF.

This clonotype was counted ten times or more. Written as DNA, the CDR3 is TGTGCCAGCAGCTTTGAGATAGGTAGTGAAAAACTGTTTTTT. Translated: CASSFEIGSEKLFF. This chain uses TRBV7-6 with TRBJ1-4, with D hard to call. The CDR3 runs to 14 residues. The ends were cut back, 3 bases at V and 7 bases at J, with 12 bases in the middle. Germline V gives CDR1 SGHVS, CDR2 FNYEAQ.

Points on this clonotype: With a much larger clone just one base away, this may be a read error. The CDR3 DNA reads TGTGCCAGCAGCCGACACGCCTGGGACTTC. Translated, it gives CASSRHAWDF. The V call is TRBV7-9, the J call TRBJ1-2; D remains unclear. Germline V lookup: CDR1 SEHNR, CDR2 FQNEAQ (reference sequence). The CDR3 has 10 amino acids.

As to this clonotype: A much more abundant neighbour one base away suggests this may be a read error. This chain uses TRBV7-2 with TRBJ1-1; TRBD1 might be the D (6 bases). From germline, CDR1 is SGHTA and CDR2 FQGNSA. The CDR3 extends over 16 amino acids. V was cut by 2 bases and J by 0 bases, with 13 bases left in between. The CDR3 reads CASSLLRTAMNTEAFF. The CDR3, as DNA: TGTGCCAGCAGCTTACTCCGGACAGCCATGAACACTGAAGCTTTCTTT.

Here the CDR3 reads CASSPDYEKLFF. The DNA of the CDR3 is TGTGCCAGCAGCCCTGATTATGAAAAACTGTTTTTT. The chain recombines TRBV12-3 or TRBV12-4 with TRBJ1-4; D is undetermined. The V gene lost 6 bases and the J gene lost 6 bases, with 8 bases spanning the gap. This CDR3 spans 12 amino acids.

The chain has TRBV7-9 and TRBJ1-2; 9 bases line up with TRBD1. Germline V gives CDR1 SEHNR, CDR2 FQNEAQ (reference sequence). This CDR3 has 12 amino acids. The J segment lost 11 bases and the V segment lost 5 bases, leaving 6 bases of the junction unmatched. CDR3 region: CASSGETGGYTF. In DNA form, the CDR3 reads TGTGCCAGCAGCGGAGAGACAGGGGGGTACACCTTC.

V is TRBV20-1 and J is TRBJ1-3; no reliable D call. The germline gives CDR1 DFQATT, CDR2 SNEGSKA (reference sequence). CDR3 length equals 16 residues. V was trimmed by 5 bases and J by 0 bases, leaving 17 bases between them. CDR3 bases: TGCAGTGCTGACCCGCCCGGGGAGCTCTCTGGAAACACCATATATTTT. Its protein product is CSADPPGELSGNTIYF.

The chain is built from TRBV6-5 and TRBJ1-5; D is possibly TRBD1 (5 bases). Germline lookup yields CDR1 MNHEY and CDR2 SVGAGI. This CDR3 is 17 amino acids long. The V end was cut by 5 bases, the J end by 0 bases, with 17 bases between. CDR3 residues: CASSEAVGRTSNQPQHF. For the CDR3, the DNA is TGTGCCAGCAGTGAAGCGGTGGGACGGACTAGCAATCAGCCCCAGCATTTT.

This clonotype has ten or more counts. The J gene is TRBJ2-6, the V gene TRBV2; D is undetermined. The CDR3 is 15 amino acids. The V end lost 5 bases, the J end lost 0 bases, and 8 bases lay between the germline ends. Per the germline V gene, CDR1 is SNHLY and CDR2 is FYNNEI. The CDR3 region is CASSPNYSGANVLTF. As DNA, the CDR3 is TGTGCCAGCAGTCCTAACTACTCTGGGGCCAACGTCCTGACTTTC.

This clonotype was detected ten times or more. The V and J genes are TRBV7-2 and TRBJ2-7; the D gene could be TRBD1 or TRBD2 (6 bases each). CDR3 length: 14 amino acids. The germline gives CDR1 SGHTA, CDR2 FQGNSA. The V and J ends lost 5 bases and 4 bases respectively, with 15 bases between them. This CDR3 is CASSIYGGGYEQYF. CDR3 nucleotide sequence: TGTGCCAGCAGCATCTACGGGGGCGGGTACGAGCAGTACTTC.

In its sample, this clonotype was seen a few times. The chain is built from TRBV3-1 and TRBJ2-7; 7 nucleotides match TRBD1. The germline V gene encodes CDR1 LGHDT and CDR2 YNNKEL (reference sequence). The CDR3 covers 14 residues. The junction had 5 bases not matched to a gene; V was cut back by 1 base and J by 5 bases. The CDR3 region is CASSQGDSWHEQYF. CDR3 nucleotides: TGTGCCAGCAGCCAAGGGGACAGTTGGCACGAGCAGTACTTC.

This clonotype has a count of ten or more. The chain is built from TRBV2 and TRBJ1-1; D remains ambiguous. In germline, CDR1 is SNHLY, CDR2 FYNNEI. The CDR3 covers 13 residues. V was cut by 9 bases and J by 1 base, with 12 bases left in between. The CDR3 loop reads CASLGRENTEAFF. The CDR3, as DNA: TGTGCCAGTCTCGGACGGGAGAACACTGAAGCTTTCTTT.

The sample holds many counts of this clonotype. The chain links TRBV10-3 to TRBJ1-5; 11 bases fit TRBD1. This CDR3 comprises 18 residues. The V and J ends lost 2 bases and 2 bases, in that order; junction bases with no gene match: 8. CDR1 and CDR2 from the germline V gene are ENHRY and SYGVKD. Here the CDR3 reads CAISEVGTGGQGNQPQHF. CDR3 in DNA: TGTGCCATCAGTGAGGTAGGGACAGGGGGACAGGGCAATCAGCCCCAGCATTTT.

This clonotype has at least ten counts. The chain recombines TRBV27 with TRBJ1-6; D gene uncertain. CDR3 length equals 13 residues. The V and J ends lost 2 bases and 12 bases respectively, with 11 bases between them. Germline loops: CDR1 MNHEY, CDR2 SMNVEV (reference sequence). CDR3 in DNA: TGTGCCAGCAGTTTAGGCCTCACCGAACCCCTCCACTTT. This translates into CASSLGLTEPLHF.

This chain uses TRBV12-3 or TRBV12-4 with TRBJ1-2; 8 positions match TRBD1. This CDR3 has 11 residues. Trimming at V came to 8 bases and at J to 4 bases, leaving 0 bases not matched to a gene. CDR3 in amino acids: CASGTGYGYTF. Here the CDR3 DNA reads TGTGCCAGCGGGACAGGCTATGGCTACACCTTC.

This sequence joins TRBV7-2 and TRBJ2-7, with D possibly TRBD1 on 5 matching bases. The J call is in doubt because the DNA end fits TRBJ2-1 better. The CDR3 runs to 13 residues. Germline loops: CDR1 SGHTA, CDR2 FQGNSA. DNA of the CDR3: TGTGCCAGCAGCGTTCGACAGTACAATGAGCAGTTCTTC. Its translation is CASSVRQYNEQFF.

The chain recombines TRBV7-3 with TRBJ1-5; D remains unclear. CDR1 and CDR2 from the germline V gene are SGHTA and FQGTGA. The CDR3 extends over 16 amino acids. V shed 7 bases and J shed 3 bases, with 19 bases lying between them. The CDR3, as DNA: TGTGCCAGCAAAGATTCGCGTGTTCCCTTCAATCAGCCCCAGCATTTT. It is translated as CASKDSRVPFNQPQHF. The complete variable domain, with remaining parts taken from reference TRBV7-3 and TRBJ1-5, reads GAGVSQTPSNKVTEKGKYVELRCDPISGHTALYWYRQSLGQGPEFLIYFQGTGAADDSGLPNDRFFAVRPEGSVSTLKIQRTERGDSAVYLCASKDSRVPFNQPQHFGDGTRLSIL.

V is TRBV9 and J is TRBJ2-2; tentative D call: TRBD1 (5 bases). In germline, CDR1 is SGDLS, CDR2 YYNGEE. This CDR3 region has 13 residues. V gave up 0 bases and J gave up 6 bases, with 6 bases separating them. CDR3 in DNA: TGTGCCAGCAGCGTAGCGACAGCCGGGGAGCTGTTTTTT. Its protein is CASSVATAGELFF.

Only one count was recorded for this clonotype. The chain carries TRBV7-2 and TRBJ2-5, with 9 bases lining up with TRBD2. Germline CDR1 reads SGHTA; CDR2 reads FQGNSA. This CDR3 contains 14 residues. The ends lost 1 base at V and 9 bases at J; junction bases unmatched: 6. The CDR3 here is CASSLVSLAGPQYF. CDR3 DNA sequence: TGTGCCAGCAGCTTAGTATCGCTAGCGGGGCCCCAGTACTTC. The full variable domain, in which reference TRBV7-2 and TRBJ2-5 provide the parts outside the CDR3, is GAGVSQSPSNKVTEKGKDVELRCDPISGHTALYWYRQSLGQGLEFLIYFQGNSAPDKSGLPSDRFSAERTGGSVSTLTIQRTQQEDSAVYLCASSLVSLAGPQYFGPGTRLLVL.

With regard to this clonotype: Mismatch with germline at one junction end may stem from a read error. The chain joins TRBV5-1 to TRBJ1-5, with TRBD1 matching 7 bases. Germline CDR1 and CDR2: SGHRS and YFSETQ. CDR3 size: 14 residues. This chain's CDR3 is CASSSWTGQETQHF. CDR3 in DNA: TGTGCCAGCAGCTCCTGGACAGGACAAGAGACCCAGCATTTT.

J is TRBJ2-3 and V is TRBV20-1, with TRBD2 as a possible D gene (5 bases). V lost 3 bases and J 4 bases, leaving 14 bases between the germline ends. In germline, CDR1 is DFQATT, CDR2 SNEGSKA (reference sequence). This CDR3 has 14 residues. This CDR3 reads CSASGRARADTQYF. CDR3 nucleotide sequence: TGCAGTGCTAGCGGTAGGGCGAGGGCAGATACGCAGTATTTT.

As regards this clonotype: Likely a read error: the CDR3 ends without its conserved phenylalanine or tryptophan. The CDR3 nucleotides read TGTGCCAGCAGCGGGGGGAATCAGCCCCAGCATCTT. Encoded protein: CASSGGNQPQHL. V is TRBV28 and J is TRBJ1-5, with a tentative D call TRBD1 (5 bases). Trimming pared 6 bases from V and 4 bases from J, leaving 7 bases between. Germline CDR1 and CDR2: MDHEN and SYDVKM. The CDR3 contains 12 residues.

The CDR3 here is CAIDGSYEQYF. The CDR3 nucleotides are TGTGCCATCGACGGGTCCTACGAGCAGTACTTC. J is TRBJ2-7 and V is TRBV10-3; D remains ambiguous. Germline V CDR1 and CDR2: ENHRY, SYGVKD. CDR3 length equals 11 residues. V was clipped by 8 bases and J by 1 base, with 6 bases between them.

This chain connects TRBV7-2 to TRBJ1-2; no clear D gene. The V end lost 3 bases, the J end lost 3 bases, and 14 bases lay between the germline ends. Germline CDR1 is SGHTA and CDR2 is FQGNSA. The CDR3 consists of 15 residues. The CDR3 bases are TGTGCCAGCAGCTTTAGAGTGGGGAGCGACTATGGCTACACCTTC. Translated, it gives CASSFRVGSDYGYTF.